This T cell receptor beta chain was observed in a study of blood T cells in healthy people across ages. General study points: Investigators viewed diversity estimates from one million T cells as underestimates, the study reported.

Every sample yielded at least 6.5 million isolated PBMCs. V was clipped by 1 base and J by 2 bases, with 11 bases between them. The CDR3 is 15 residues long. CDR1 and CDR2 from the germline V gene are MGHRA and YSYEKL. This clonotype was seen many times. Its cognate antigen is unknown. It was with a sample-barcoded 5' primer and a J-beta primer mix that a second PCR of roughly 7 to 12 cycles was run. All cDNA molecules were each tagged by a template-switch adaptor with 12 random nucleotides. Via MiXCR, TCRdb re-called the 5' RACE reads, giving one row per CDR3 protein. The sample contains 1.5 million to 2 million distinct CDR3 sequences, 28% of which appear only once.

Sequencing input: blood. J is TRBJ1-2 and V is TRBV4-1; unclear D gene. This sequence originates from a woman aged 25 to 39 in good health. CDR3 sequence: CASSQVIPGNYGYTF. CDR3 sequence (DNA): TGCGCCAGCAGCCAAGTAATACCCGGCAACTATGGCTACACCTTC.